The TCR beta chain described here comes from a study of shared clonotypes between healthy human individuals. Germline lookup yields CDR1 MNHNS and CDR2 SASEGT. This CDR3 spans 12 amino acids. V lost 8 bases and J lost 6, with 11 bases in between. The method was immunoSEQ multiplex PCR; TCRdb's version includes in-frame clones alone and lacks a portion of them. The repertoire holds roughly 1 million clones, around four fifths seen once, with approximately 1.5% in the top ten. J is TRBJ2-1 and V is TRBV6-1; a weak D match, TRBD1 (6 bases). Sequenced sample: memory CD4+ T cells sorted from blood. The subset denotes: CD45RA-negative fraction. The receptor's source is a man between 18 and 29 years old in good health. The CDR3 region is CASFTGLNEQFF. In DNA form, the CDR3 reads TGTGCCAGCTTTACAGGGCTCAATGAGCAGTTCTTC.